This T cell receptor beta chain was found in a study of cytomegalovirus exposure and HLA in healthy donors. Study-level results: Later analysis identified several of the most significant clusters that appeared linked to common viral pathogens. Solely CMV serostatus was available to characterize immune exposure. Follow-up analysis later connected one missense variant in DCLRE1C with trimming of TCR beta V- and J-genes.

CDR1 and CDR2 (germline): SGHVS, FQNEAQ. This CDR3 comprises 16 residues. V gave up 5 bases and J gave up 2 bases; unmatched junction bases: 12. As regards this clone: Its target is unknown.

PCR used 60 Vbeta primers and 13 Jbeta primers. Produced via immunoSEQ multiplex PCR; TCRdb's table is partial and in-frame only. This sample yields roughly 230,000 clones, of which around nine tenths are seen a single time; roughly 1.6% belongs to the top ten. The sequencing input was PBMCs. The clonotype originates from a girl aged 2-10 years in good health and CMV-seronegative. The V gene is TRBV7-8, the J gene TRBJ2-7, with TRBD1 matching over 7 bases. The CDR3 nucleotides read TGTGCCAGCAGCCCTGCGACCGGGACAGTGACCTACGAGCAGTACTTC. Protein sequence: CASSPATGTVTYEQYF.